The 32 T cell receptor beta chains below all came from one sample that was sequenced in a study of blood T cell repertoires in COVID-19 (dated by TCRdb to the early 2020s). Receptor amplification or capture employed the immunoSEQ multiplex PCR assay. TCRdb retrieved this table from immuneACCESS and kept in-frame rearrangements only. Not all clones are present; in checked studies, unresolved V genes account for under half, and no reason is known for the remainder. This sample is represented by more than 100,000 clones; around 84% of them were singletons. 2.4% of the sample comes from the top ten. The specimen was PBMCs or T cells enriched from blood (not recorded which). Source of these receptors: a man aged 35-49 years with acute COVID-19.

The chain carries TRBV6-5 and TRBJ1-6, with 7 bases lining up with TRBD1. There are 15 residues in the CDR3. Losses at the gene ends were 0 bases for V and 14 bases for J; bases not matched to a gene: 10. The V gene's germline CDR1 is MNHEY and CDR2 SVGAGI. The CDR3 sequence: CASSYSNTGQGALHF. The CDR3 nucleotides read TGTGCCAGCAGTTACTCGAACACAGGCCAGGGGGCCCTCCACTTT.

V gene TRBV27 combines with J gene TRBJ2-7; possible D gene TRBD1, 6 bases. Germline V CDR1 and CDR2: MNHEY, SMNVEV (reference sequence). This CDR3 comprises 18 residues. Trimming cost V 5 bases and J 0 bases, with 23 bases left between them. In DNA form, the CDR3 reads TGTGCCAGCAGTCCCCGGGGTGGGCAGGGGTCAAGCTCCTACGAGCAGTACTTC. Its translation is CASSPRGGQGSSSYEQYF.

This clone came up once. This chain uses TRBV21-1 with TRBJ1-1. TRBV21-1 is listed as a pseudogene. CDR3 length: 12 residues. The chain's CDR3 is CASIPEGTEAFF. Here the CDR3 DNA reads TGTGCCAGCATCCCGGAGGGCACTGAAGCTTTCTTT.

The rearrangement joins TRBV19 to TRBJ1-1, with unresolved D. Germline V gene data show CDR1 as LNHDA and CDR2 as SQIVND (reference sequence). V was clipped by 3 bases and J by 1 base, with 9 bases between them. There are 14 residues in the CDR3. As DNA, the CDR3 is TGTGCCAGTAGTATGGGAGGAAAGAACACTGAAGCTTTCTTT. Protein product: CASSMGGKNTEAFF. Using reference TRBV19 and TRBJ1-1 for the parts outside the CDR3, the full variable domain is DGGITQSPKYLFRKEGQNVTLSCEQNLNHDAMYWYRQDPGQGLRLIYYSQIVNDFQKGDIAEGYSVSREKKESFPLTVTSAQKNPTAFYLCASSMGGKNTEAFFGQGTRLTVV.

The rearrangement joins TRBV28 to TRBJ1-6; D not resolved. V dropped 3 bases and J dropped 4 bases, with 13 bases sitting between them. CDR1 and CDR2 from the germline V gene are MDHEN and SYDVKM. This CDR3 has 16 residues. The CDR3 here is CASSFHPGKYNSPLHF. The CDR3 coding sequence is TGTGCCAGCAGTTTTCACCCGGGGAAATATAATTCACCCCTCCACTTT.

The chain uses TRBV5-1 and TRBJ2-3; TRBD1 is a possible D gene (7 bases). With 2 bases removed from V and 3 bases from J, the gap between germline ends came to 13 bases. Germline V CDR1 and CDR2: SGHRS, YFSETQ. The CDR3 extends over 15 amino acids. The chain's CDR3 is CASSFKQGRTDTQYF. In nucleotides, the CDR3 is TGCGCCAGCAGCTTCAAACAGGGGAGGACAGATACGCAGTATTTT. Drawing the rest from reference TRBV5-1 and TRBJ2-3, the complete variable domain is KAGVTQTPRYLIKTRGQQVTLSCSPISGHRSVSWYQQTPGQGLQFLFEYFSETQRNKGNFPGRFSGRQFSNSRSEMNVSTLELGDSALYLCASSFKQGRTDTQYFGPGTRLTVL.

V gene TRBV29-1 combines with J gene TRBJ1-5; tentatively, D is TRBD1 (6 bases). V shed 6 bases and J shed 0 bases, with 12 bases lying between them. CDR1 and CDR2 (germline): SQVTM, ANQGSEA. This CDR3 is built from 14 residues. The CDR3 DNA follows: TGCAGCGTCTCCGGGACAACTAGCAATCAGCCCCAGCATTTT. As protein: CSVSGTTSNQPQHF.

The rearrangement uses TRBV6-5 and TRBJ1-4, with D maybe TRBD1 (6 bases). The germline CDR1 and CDR2 sequences are MNHEY and SVGAGI. The CDR3 totals 15 residues. V lost 4 bases and J 2 bases, leaving 11 bases between the germline ends. In DNA, the CDR3 is TGTGCCAGCAGTTTCACAGGGATGACTAATGAAAAACTGTTTTTT. It translates to CASSFTGMTNEKLFF.

V gene TRBV13 combines with J gene TRBJ1-4; unclear D gene. The CDR3 totals 15 residues. Germline lookup yields CDR1 PRHDT and CDR2 FYEKMQ (reference sequence). Trimming shortened V by 0 bases and J by 6 bases, and 11 bases separated the two germline ends. CDR3 residues: CASSLGRRVDEKLFF. The CDR3 coding sequence is TGTGCCAGCAGCTTAGGCCGGCGGGTTGATGAAAAACTGTTTTTT.

This chain joins TRBV6-5 and TRBJ2-7, with 7 bases lining up with TRBD2. V trimming: 3 bases; J trimming: 7 bases; junction bases outside the gene matches: 12. CDR3 length: 15 residues. Per the germline V gene, CDR1 is MNHEY and CDR2 is SVGAGI. Here the CDR3 DNA reads TGTGCCAGCAGTTATGGGACGGTGGGGGGGGAAGAGCAGTACTTC. This gives the protein CASSYGTVGGEEQYF.

The CDR3 DNA follows: TGTGCCAGCAGTCTGGACAGGTTCGGAAACACCATATATTTT. Its translation is CASSLDRFGNTIYF. The J gene is TRBJ1-3, the V gene TRBV27, with 7 bases aligning to TRBD1. After removal of 5 bases from V and 4 bases from J, the junction contained 5 bases not matched to a gene. Germline V gives CDR1 MNHEY, CDR2 SMNVEV (reference sequence). The CDR3 has 14 amino acids.

This clone was detected only a few times. V is TRBV7-2 and J is TRBJ2-1; D is perhaps TRBD1 (5 bases). The CDR3 has 15 residues. Deletions cut 1 base from V and 3 bases from J, with 10 bases between. Germline CDR1 and CDR2: SGHTA and FQGNSA. The CDR3 DNA sequence: TGTGCCAGCAGCTTAGTCGAAGGGGTCTACAATGAGCAGTTCTTC. Translation gives CASSLVEGVYNEQFF.

This clone occurred once. The rearrangement joins TRBV6-1 to TRBJ2-3, with D maybe TRBD1 (5 bases). V shed 2 bases and J shed 7 bases, with 7 bases lying between them. Germline V CDR1 and CDR2: MNHNS, SASEGT. The CDR3 runs to 12 residues. CDR3: CASSEQGYTQYF. The CDR3 region has the DNA TGTGCCAGCAGTGAACAGGGATATACGCAGTATTTT.

The sample holds a few counts of this clone. The chain couples TRBV18 to TRBJ1-4; no definite D call. Per germline, CDR1 KGHSH and CDR2 LQKENI. Trimming removed 6 bases at V and 2 bases at J, with 4 bases between. The CDR3 covers 12 residues. CDR3 protein: CASSGTNEKLFF. CDR3 DNA: TGTGCCAGCTCCGGGACTAATGAAAAACTGTTTTTT. Together with reference TRBV18 and TRBJ1-4, the CDR3 gives the full variable domain: NAGVMQNPRHLVRRRGQEARLRCSPMKGHSHVYWYRQLPEEGLKFMVYLQKENIIDESGMPKERFSAEFPKEGPSILRIQQVVRGDSAAYFCASSGTNEKLFFGSGTQLSVL.

The chain employs TRBV7-3 and TRBJ2-1, with 7 bases that match TRBD2. V was pared by 2 bases and J by 3 bases, with 4 bases of the junction left unmatched. The CDR3 consists of 15 residues. The germline V gene has CDR1 SGHTA and CDR2 FQGTGA. As DNA, the CDR3 is TGTGCCAGCAGCTTAGTCGGGACTAACTACAATGAGCAGTTCTTC. This codes for CASSLVGTNYNEQFF.

CDR3 residues: CASLPNPSGISGNTIYF. In DNA form, the CDR3 reads TGTGCCAGCCTACCAAACCCGTCAGGAATCTCTGGAAACACCATATATTTT. The chain employs TRBV2 and TRBJ1-3, with D hard to call. The CDR3 contains 17 residues. The V end was cut by 8 bases, the J end by 0 bases, with 20 bases between. Germline CDR1 is SNHLY and CDR2 is FYNNEI. The full variable domain, rest sourced from reference TRBV2 and TRBJ1-3, is EPEVTQTPSHQVTQMGQEVILRCVPISNHLYFYWYRQILGQKVEFLVSFYNNEISEKSEIFDDQFSVERPDGSNFTLKIRSTKLEDSAMYFCASLPNPSGISGNTIYFGEGSWLTVV.

The chain combines TRBV10-3 with TRBJ2-3, with 7 bases identical to TRBD2. Per the germline V gene, CDR1 is ENHRY and CDR2 is SYGVKD. V was pared by 7 bases and J by 6 bases, with 13 bases of the junction left unmatched. This CDR3 is 15 amino acids long. CDR3 protein: CAITPGEGGHDTQYF. In nucleotides, the CDR3 is TGTGCCATCACCCCCGGGGAGGGAGGGCACGATACGCAGTATTTT.

This clone appeared once. Other nucleotide sequences in the sample specify the same CDR3. The chain uses TRBV7-2 and TRBJ2-7; D might be TRBD1 (5 bases). This CDR3 has 11 amino acids. The V gene lost 5 bases and the J gene lost 3 bases, with 5 bases spanning the gap. The germline CDR1 and CDR2 sequences are SGHTA and FQGNSA. Here the CDR3 reads CASSRGYEQYF. The CDR3 nucleotides are TGTGCCAGCAGCAGGGGCTACGAGCAGTACTTC. The variable domain in full, with the rest retrieved from reference TRBV7-2 and TRBJ2-7, is GAGVSQSPSNKVTEKGKDVELRCDPISGHTALYWYRQSLGQGLEFLIYFQGNSAPDKSGLPSDRFSAERTGGSVSTLTIQRTQQEDSAVYLCASSRGYEQYFGPGTRLTVT.

The chain employs TRBV12-3 or TRBV12-4 and TRBJ2-7; perhaps TRBD2 as D (6 bases). V was cut by 2 bases and J by 2 bases, with 7 bases left in between. The CDR3 has 13 amino acids. The CDR3: CASSLSGAYEQYF. CDR3 sequence (DNA): TGTGCCAGCAGTTTATCGGGGGCCTACGAGCAGTACTTC.

The chain has TRBV10-3 and TRBJ2-2, with 11 bases that match TRBD2. Trimming took 4 bases from V and 6 from J; bases not matched to a gene: 4. CDR1 is ENHRY, CDR2 SYGVKD, per germline. The CDR3 totals 15 residues. CDR3 region: CAISASSGRAGELFF. CDR3 coding DNA: TGTGCCATCAGTGCTAGTAGCGGGAGGGCCGGGGAGCTGTTTTTT.

The chain links TRBV7-3 to TRBJ2-5, with 9 bases lining up with TRBD2. This CDR3 contains 15 residues. Looked up from germline, CDR1 is SGHTA and CDR2 is FQGTGA. V was pared by 5 bases and J by 4 bases, with 8 bases of the junction left unmatched. CDR3 in amino acids: CASSATGTSTETQYF. The CDR3 DNA follows: TGTGCCAGCAGCGCCACCGGGACTAGCACAGAGACCCAGTACTTC.

The V and J genes are TRBV7-9 and TRBJ1-5; 8 bases agree with TRBD1. CDR1 and CDR2 from the germline V gene are SEHNR and FQNEAQ (reference sequence). The CDR3 extends over 13 amino acids. V trimming: 8 bases; J trimming: 5 bases; junction bases outside the gene matches: 5. The CDR3 here is CASSPGGDQPQHF. The CDR3 bases are TGTGCCAGCTCACCAGGGGGCGATCAGCCCCAGCATTTT.

In this sample, this clone turned up once. This CDR3 is CASSPTSNSYNEQFF. The CDR3 DNA follows: TGTGCCAGCAGCCCAACTTCGAACTCCTACAATGAGCAGTTCTTC. V usage is TRBV3-1 (or the pseudogene TRBV3-2) and J usage is TRBJ2-1; D gene ambiguous. The V gene's germline CDR1 is LGHDT and CDR2 YNNKEL (reference sequence). This CDR3 has 15 amino acids. The V gene lost 4 bases and the J gene lost 0 bases, with 10 bases spanning the gap.

J is TRBJ1-5 and V is TRBV21-1; the table assigns TRBD1, which was not confirmed against the DNA. TRBV21-1 is a recognized pseudogene. There are 16 residues in the CDR3. The CDR3 DNA follows: TGTGCCAGCAGCCAAAACCAGGGTCTAAGCAATCAGCCCCAGCATTTT. It codes for CASSQNQGLSNQPQHF.

This clone was found once. V usage is TRBV7-9 and J usage is TRBJ2-3, with 10 nucleotides matching TRBD2. This CDR3 is 17 amino acids long. Germline trimming cut 3 bases from V and 0 bases from J; bases unmatched to any gene: 6. Germline CDR1 is SEHNR and CDR2 is FQNEAQ (reference sequence). The chain's CDR3 is CASSFGLADASTDTQYF. In nucleotides, the CDR3 is TGTGCCAGCAGCTTTGGACTAGCGGACGCTAGCACAGATACGCAGTATTTT.

V usage is TRBV21-1 and J usage is TRBJ1-6; the table gives TRBD1 as D, unverified against the DNA. TRBV21-1 constitutes a pseudogene. The CDR3 extends over 15 amino acids. The CDR3: CASSPWDRADSPLHF. The CDR3 DNA follows: TGTGCCAGCAGCCCCTGGGACAGGGCCGATTCACCCCTCCACTTT.

The chain has TRBV5-1 and TRBJ2-7, with TRBD1 matching 8 bases. Germline CDR1 and CDR2: SGHRS and YFSETQ. The CDR3 extends over 16 amino acids. Trimming at V came to 1 base and at J to 6 bases, leaving 12 bases not matched to a gene. DNA of the CDR3: TGCGCCAGCAGCTTGAACCCCGGGACAGGAGGGGCCGAGCAGTACTTC. Protein product: CASSLNPGTGGAEQYF.

J is TRBJ2-5 and V is TRBV7-3; a weak D match, TRBD2 (6 bases). Germline CDR1 SGHTA, CDR2 FQGTGA. The CDR3 totals 15 residues. V gave up 4 bases and J gave up 5 bases, with 17 bases separating them. CDR3 DNA sequence: TGTGCCAGCAGCTCCCGACCTAGCGATCGGGAGACCCAGTACTTC. Encoded protein: CASSSRPSDRETQYF.

This clone was counted only a few times. The chain carries TRBV4-2 and TRBJ2-7; 10 bases agree with TRBD1. CDR1 is LGHNA, CDR2 YNFKEQ, per germline. Trimming cost V 2 bases and J 2 bases; bases outside gene matches: 3. This CDR3 has 15 residues. The CDR3 DNA reads as TGTGCCAGCAGCCAAACTGGACAGGGGGCCTACGAGCAGTACTTC. Translated: CASSQTGQGAYEQYF.

The chain joins TRBV5-1 to TRBJ2-3, with 14 bases aligning to TRBD2. The CDR3 spans 16 residues. V shed 4 bases, J shed 2 bases, and the junction held 3 bases outside the gene matches. Germline lookup yields CDR1 SGHRS and CDR2 YFSETQ. The DNA of the CDR3 is TGCGCCAGCAGCCCGGGACTAGCGGGGGCCACAGATACGCAGTATTTT. This sequence encodes CASSPGLAGATDTQYF.

The chain uses TRBV5-1 and TRBJ2-1; possible D gene TRBD1, 6 bases. The CDR3 is 14 residues long. Trimming pared 4 bases from V and 8 bases from J, leaving 16 bases between. Per germline, CDR1 SGHRS and CDR2 YFSETQ. The CDR3 reads CASSGDIQDDEQFF. The CDR3 nucleotides read TGCGCCAGCAGCGGGGACATCCAAGACGATGAGCAGTTCTTC. Full variable domain (rest looked up from reference TRBV5-1 and TRBJ2-1): KAGVTQTPRYLIKTRGQQVTLSCSPISGHRSVSWYQQTPGQGLQFLFEYFSETQRNKGNFPGRFSGRQFSNSRSEMNVSTLELGDSALYLCASSGDIQDDEQFFGPGTRLTVL.

The chain combines TRBV11-2 with TRBJ2-1; 9 bases are a match to TRBD2. CDR1 and CDR2 from the germline V gene are SGHAT and FQNNGV. Trimming took 2 bases from V and 4 from J; bases not matched to a gene: 6. The CDR3 sequence is 16 residues long. Here the CDR3 DNA reads TGTGCCAGCAGCTTAATCCGCGGGGGGGCTTACAATGAGCAGTTCTTC. It specifies CASSLIRGGAYNEQFF. The full variable domain, its missing parts supplied by reference TRBV11-2 and TRBJ2-1, is EAGVAQSPRYKIIEKRQSVAFWCNPISGHATLYWYQQILGQGPKLLIQFQNNGVVDDSQLPKDRFSAERLKGVDSTLKIQPAKLEDSAVYLCASSLIRGGAYNEQFFGPGTRLTVL.